Shown below are 8 T cell receptor beta chains from a single sample sequenced in a study of T cells expressing NK-cell markers. TCRdb reprocessed the 5' RACE reads; each CDR3 protein has one entry and no DNA is given. This sample's table has over 200,000 distinct CDR3 sequences. Specimen: blood T cells: a sorted CD56 or NKG2C T cell subset, CD4+ or CD8+ T cells, or bulk PBMC T cells (not recorded which). All receptors derive from a man between 18 and 35 years old in good health.

V and J are TRBV24-1 and TRBJ1-2. The V gene's germline CDR1 is KGHDR and CDR2 SFDVKD. This CDR3 comprises 16 residues. The CDR3 region is CATSASETARSYGYTF.

The rearrangement uses TRBV6-5 and TRBJ1-1. Germline V gene sequence: CDR1 MNHEY, CDR2 SVGAGI. CDR3 length: 15 amino acids. Here the CDR3 reads CASSYSTRGRTEAFF.

V gene TRBV15 combines with J gene TRBJ2-2. This CDR3 has 16 amino acids. Germline loops: CDR1 LNHNV, CDR2 YYDKDF (reference sequence). The CDR3 region is CATSRVALVDTGELFF.

V usage is TRBV15 and J usage is TRBJ1-5; with no DNA, the TCRdb D assignment of TRBD1 cannot be verified. CDR1 and CDR2 from the germline V gene are LNHNV and YYDKDF (reference sequence). The CDR3 totals 13 residues. The CDR3 spells CATSPTGDQPQHF.

The V gene is TRBV29-1, the J gene TRBJ2-5; TCRdb's D call, TRBD1, is unchecked because there is no DNA. Germline values: CDR1 SQVTM, CDR2 ANQGSEA. The CDR3 sequence is 12 residues long. CDR3 residues: CSAREGAETQYF.

This sequence joins TRBV7-2 and TRBJ2-1; the D call of TRBD1 rests on TCRdb alone, since no DNA is present to check it. Germline assignment: CDR1 SGHTA and CDR2 FQGNSA. CDR3 length: 15 residues. The CDR3 sequence: CASRTGTVAGNEQFF. The variable domain in full, completed from reference TRBV7-2 and TRBJ2-1, reads GAGVSQSPSNKVTEKGKDVELRCDPISGHTALYWYRQSLGQGLEFLIYFQGNSAPDKSGLPSDRFSAERTGGSVSTLTIQRTQQEDSAVYLCASRTGTVAGNEQFFGPGTRLTVL.

The rearrangement links TRBV7-3 to TRBJ2-1; TCRdb calls TRBD2, which cannot be checked without DNA. Looked up from germline, CDR1 is SGHTA and CDR2 is FQGTGA. CDR3 length equals 14 residues. The CDR3 loop is CASSSLAGVNEQFF.

The J gene is TRBJ1-1, the V gene TRBV4-2. Germline V CDR1 and CDR2: LGHNA, YNFKEQ. CDR3 length equals 17 residues. CDR3 region: CASSQGPLGTRNTEAFF.